Presented here are 24 T cell receptor beta chains from one specimen sequenced in a study of T cells after posttransplantation cyclophosphamide. TCRdb's copy holds only in-frame clones and misses some; the assay was immunoSEQ multiplex PCR. The profile covers tens of thousands of clones, none occurring a single time. Sequenced material: PBMCs. Receptor source: a man aged 35-49 years in good health, CMV-negative, and a related stem cell transplant donor.

Many counts were recorded for this clone. CDR3 amino acids: CASSFSGGYGYTF. DNA of the CDR3: TGTGCCAGCAGTTTTTCGGGGGGCTATGGCTACACCTTC. J is TRBJ1-2 and V is TRBV28; possible D gene TRBD1, 5 bases. V gave up 3 bases and J gave up 4 bases, with 9 bases separating them. The CDR3 runs to 13 residues. Germline-derived CDR1 and CDR2 are MDHEN and SYDVKM.

There are many counts of this clone. V is TRBV5-4 and J is TRBJ1-2, with D possibly TRBD1 on 5 matching bases. The V gene's germline CDR1 is SGHNT and CDR2 YYREEE (reference sequence). This CDR3 spans 14 amino acids. V gave up 6 bases and J gave up 4 bases, with 16 bases separating them. The CDR3 protein is CASNVSPGSYGYTF. The CDR3 DNA follows: TGTGCCAGCAACGTTTCTCCAGGGTCCTATGGCTACACCTTC.

This clone was observed many times. The CDR3 protein is CASSPRTGATPHEQYF. In DNA form, the CDR3 reads TGTGCCAGCAGTCCGCGGACAGGGGCCACCCCCCACGAGCAGTACTTC. The chain uses TRBV28 and TRBJ2-7; TRBD1 matches at 9 bases. Germline values: CDR1 MDHEN, CDR2 SYDVKM. The CDR3 consists of 16 residues. The J segment lost 5 bases and the V segment lost 5 bases, leaving 13 bases of the junction unmatched.

This clone was recorded many times. The V call is TRBV7-9, the J call TRBJ1-2; weak D call: TRBD1 (5 bases). The V and J ends lost 1 base and 8 bases respectively, with 14 bases between them. Per the germline V gene, CDR1 is SEHNR and CDR2 is FQNEAQ (reference sequence). This CDR3 has 14 amino acids. In nucleotides, the CDR3 is TGTGCCAGCAGCTTAGATGAAAGTGCAGGGGGCTACACCTTC. It translates to CASSLDESAGGYTF.

There are many counts of this clone. The chain is built from TRBV7-3 and TRBJ2-1, with 7 nucleotides matching TRBD1. This CDR3 is 19 amino acids long. J gave up 3 bases and V 2 bases, and 16 bases lay outside the gene matches. From germline, CDR1 is SGHTA and CDR2 FQGTGA. The CDR3: CASSLLFGTTGAYYNEQFF. The DNA for the CDR3 is TGTGCCAGCAGCTTACTTTTTGGTACCACAGGGGCCTACTACAATGAGCAGTTCTTC.

In its sample, this clone was seen many times. The chain has TRBV4-2 and TRBJ2-7, with D perhaps TRBD2 (6 bases). V was cut by 0 bases and J by 4 bases, with 7 bases left in between. The CDR3 sequence is 13 residues long. Germline lookup yields CDR1 LGHNA and CDR2 YNFKEQ. The CDR3 protein is CASSQERGYEQYF. CDR3 nucleotides: TGTGCCAGCAGCCAAGAACGGGGGTACGAGCAGTACTTC.

This clone has at least ten counts. The chain recombines TRBV5-5 with TRBJ1-2; no reliable D call. In germline, CDR1 is SGHKS, CDR2 YYEKEE (reference sequence). Trimming shortened V by 4 bases and J by 8 bases, and 12 bases separated the two germline ends. This CDR3 has 12 residues. CDR3 region: CASSGQVYGYTF. As DNA, the CDR3 is TGTGCCAGCAGCGGGCAAGTCTACGGCTACACCTTC.

This clone was observed many times. CDR3 sequence reads: CASSPERVLAKNIQYF. In nucleotides, the CDR3 is TGTGCCAGCAGCCCAGAGAGAGTCCTAGCCAAAAACATTCAGTACTTC. The chain uses TRBV4-2 and TRBJ2-4; D is uncertain. Germline CDR1 and CDR2: LGHNA and YNFKEQ. This CDR3 has 16 residues. Trimming removed 4 bases from V and 0 bases from J, with 13 bases in between.

This clone showed up many times. J is TRBJ2-1 and V is TRBV6-4; TRBD1 matches 7 bases. Germline V gives CDR1 MRHNA, CDR2 SNTAGT. CDR3 length: 15 residues. The V segment lost 4 bases and the J segment 6 bases; nucleotides outside the gene matches: 9. The CDR3 nucleotides are TGTGCCAGCAGTGCCAGGACAGGCGAGATCAATGAGCAGTTCTTC. Translated: CASSARTGEINEQFF.

This clone was recorded at least ten times. The V gene is TRBV6-6, the J gene TRBJ2-7; TRBD1 matches at 8 bases. The CDR3 loop spans 13 amino acids. Germline V gene lookup returns CDR1 MNHNY and CDR2 SVGAGI (reference sequence). J was trimmed by 3 bases and V by 6 bases; bases with no gene match: 4. The CDR3 DNA sequence: TGTGCCAGCAGCGGGACAGGACACTACGAGCAGTACTTC. Translating it yields CASSGTGHYEQYF.

In this sample, this clone turned up many times. The rearrangement uses TRBV7-3 and TRBJ2-3; D ambiguous. Germline CDR1 is SGHTA and CDR2 is FQGTGA. Deletions cut 3 bases from V and 0 bases from J, with 7 bases between. The CDR3 extends over 14 amino acids. The CDR3 region has the DNA TGTGCCAGCAGCTTGGCAGGAAGCACAGATACGCAGTATTTT. Translation gives CASSLAGSTDTQYF.

This clone was counted ten times or more. This chain uses TRBV6-5 with TRBJ2-7; a weak D match, TRBD2 (6 bases). This CDR3 region has 15 residues. V was cut by 7 bases and J by 0 bases, with 16 bases left in between. In germline, CDR1 is MNHEY, CDR2 SVGAGI. CDR3 nucleotide sequence: TGTGCCAGCACTTCCTTCGGGGGAGGCTCCTACGAGCAGTACTTC. Its translation: CASTSFGGGSYEQYF.

This clone was recorded at least ten times. Here the CDR3 DNA reads TGCGCCAGCAGCTTGGCAATAGCGGGAGATTTGGATGAGCAGTTCTTC. Residues: CASSLAIAGDLDEQFF. The rearrangement uses TRBV5-1 and TRBJ2-1; the match to TRBD2 covers 9 bases. The V segment lost 0 bases and the J segment 8 bases; nucleotides outside the gene matches: 9. Germline values: CDR1 SGHRS, CDR2 YFSETQ. This CDR3 spans 16 amino acids.

This clone was counted at least ten times. This chain joins TRBV7-9 and TRBJ1-4, with 9 positions matching TRBD1. Trimming removed 4 bases from V and 8 bases from J; junction bases left unmatched: 11. The CDR3 is 16 amino acids. Germline V gives CDR1 SEHNR, CDR2 FQNEAQ (reference sequence). CDR3 loop: CASSSRTGELGEKLFF. CDR3 DNA sequence: TGTGCCAGCAGCTCTCGGACAGGGGAACTTGGCGAAAAACTGTTTTTT.

There are many counts of this clone. The J gene is TRBJ2-7, the V gene TRBV30; 9 bases map to TRBD2. The CDR3 is 16 amino acids. With 1 base clipped from V and 5 bases from J, the junction kept 12 bases outside the gene matches. Germline CDR1 GTSNPN, CDR2 SVGIG (reference sequence). CDR3 region: CAWSGSGTSIRHEQYF. The CDR3 coding sequence is TGTGCCTGGAGTGGCTCCGGGACTAGCATCCGGCACGAGCAGTACTTC.

The sample holds many counts of this clone. CDR3 coding DNA: TGTGCCAGCAGCTTAGCAAGCGTAGAGACCCAGTACTTC. It specifies CASSLASVETQYF. This chain connects TRBV7-6 to TRBJ2-5; no clear D. The germline CDR1 and CDR2 sequences are SGHVS and FNYEAQ. This CDR3 region has 13 residues. Trimming took off 0 bases at V and 4 bases at J, with 6 bases between the two ends.

This clone has ten or more counts. The rearrangement uses TRBV4-1 and TRBJ2-7, with TRBD2 matching 11 bases. This CDR3 has 17 amino acids. V shed 1 base and J 4 bases; nucleotides not matched to a gene: 9. Germline values: CDR1 MGHRA, CDR2 YSYEKL. CDR3 sequence reads: CASSQVDLGLAAYEQYF. The CDR3 coding sequence is TGCGCCAGCAGCCAAGTTGACCTGGGACTAGCGGCTTACGAGCAGTACTTC.

In its sample, this clone was seen many times. Its ends do not fully match the called genes, so a read error is possible. The genes are TRBV9 and TRBJ2-6; D is possibly TRBD1 or TRBD2 (5 bases each). The germline V gene has CDR1 SGDLS and CDR2 YYNGEE. The CDR3 runs 16 residues. CDR3 sequence: CASTVQDSSGANVLTF. In DNA, the CDR3 is TGTGCCAGCACCGTACAGGACTCCTCTGGGGCCAACGTCCTGACTTTC.

This clone was detected many times. This chain connects TRBV7-3 to TRBJ1-2; 12 bases are a match to TRBD1. The CDR3 totals 15 residues. Looked up from germline, CDR1 is SGHTA and CDR2 is FQGTGA. The junction had 5 bases not matched to a gene; V was cut back by 2 bases and J by 7 bases. The CDR3 DNA is TGTGCCAGCAGCTTAGGGGGACAGGGGGCTTTTGGCTACACCTTC. The encoded protein is CASSLGGQGAFGYTF.

The sample holds many counts of this clone. The CDR3 DNA sequence: TGTGCCAGCAGCCCTAGCGGGAGGAACGCAGATACGCAGTATTTT. It translates to CASSPSGRNADTQYF. The V and J genes are TRBV5-4 and TRBJ2-3; TRBD2 agrees at 11 bases. The germline V gene encodes CDR1 SGHNT and CDR2 YYREEE (reference sequence). V lost 4 bases, J lost 4 bases, and 5 bases stayed unmatched. This CDR3 has 15 residues. The complete variable domain, with remaining parts taken from reference TRBV5-4 and TRBJ2-3, reads ETGVTQSPTHLIKTRGQQVTLRCSSQSGHNTVSWYQQALGQGPQFIFQYYREEENGRGNFPPRFSGLQFPNYSSELNVNALELDDSALYLCASSPSGRNADTQYFGPGTRLTVL.

In its sample, this clone was seen many times. The rearrangement joins TRBV28 to TRBJ1-5, with D perhaps matching TRBD1 (5 bases). Trimming pared 8 bases from V and 4 bases from J, leaving 9 bases between. The length of the CDR3 is 12 residues. Germline CDR1 reads MDHEN; CDR2 reads SYDVKM. CDR3 protein: CASGRGNQPQHF. The CDR3 region has the DNA TGTGCCAGCGGGCGGGGGAATCAGCCCCAGCATTTT.

This clone has a count of ten or more. The chain couples TRBV30 to TRBJ1-1; no definite D call. There are 12 residues in the CDR3. The V end was cut by 0 bases, the J end by 8 bases, with 10 bases between. Germline V gene data show CDR1 as GTSNPN and CDR2 as SVGIG (reference sequence). As DNA, the CDR3 is TGTGCCTGGAGTGTACTAGAGTCCGAAGCTTTCTTT. Translation: CAWSVLESEAFF.

This clone was seen at least ten times. The V call is TRBV9, the J call TRBJ1-2, with TRBD1 matching over 7 bases. The CDR3 is 14 amino acids. With 1 base clipped from V and 6 bases from J, the junction kept 6 bases outside the gene matches. CDR1 SGDLS and CDR2 YYNGEE come from the germline V gene. Written as DNA, the CDR3 is TGTGCCAGCAGCGTAACCGGGACAGCTGATGGCTACACCTTC. Its translation is CASSVTGTADGYTF.

This clone was seen at least ten times. The J gene is TRBJ2-3, the V gene TRBV11-2; D is possibly TRBD1 (5 bases). Between the trimmed V and J ends, which lost 0 bases and 5 bases, there was a span of 15 bases. Germline V lookup: CDR1 SGHAT, CDR2 FQNNGV. The CDR3 runs 16 residues. The CDR3 loop reads CASSLEADKRVDTQYF. CDR3 coding DNA: TGTGCCAGCAGCTTAGAGGCGGACAAAAGGGTAGATACGCAGTATTTT.